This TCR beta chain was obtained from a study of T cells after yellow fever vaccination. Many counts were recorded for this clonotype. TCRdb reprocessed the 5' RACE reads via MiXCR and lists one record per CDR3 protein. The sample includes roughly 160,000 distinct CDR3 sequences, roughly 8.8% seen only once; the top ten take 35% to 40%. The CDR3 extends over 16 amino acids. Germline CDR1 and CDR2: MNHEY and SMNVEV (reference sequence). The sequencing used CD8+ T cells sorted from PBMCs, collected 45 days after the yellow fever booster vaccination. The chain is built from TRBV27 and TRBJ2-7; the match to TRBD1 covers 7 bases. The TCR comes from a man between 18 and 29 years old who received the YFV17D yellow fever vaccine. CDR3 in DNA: TGTGCCAGCAGTCTATCGACAGGGTGGGTTCCCTACGAGCAGTACGTC. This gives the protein CASSLSTGWVPYEQYV.